This is a list of T cell receptor beta chains from one sample in a study of Ad26.COV2.S vaccination and SARS-CoV-2 variants. Data came from immunoSEQ multiplex PCR; TCRdb stores just in-frame clones and leaves some out. This sample yields some 520,000 clones, of which around nine tenths are seen a single time; more than 10% belongs to the top ten. The sample consisted of peripheral blood, taken in a trial of Ad26.COV2.S vaccine versus placebo. The receptors derive from a person aged 18-65 years who received the Ad26.COV2.S COVID-19 vaccine or a placebo. Both conserved end residues are part of each CDR3. The D gene is left open where the match is weak. Part of the rows lack a size; the others show once, few, many or a class for expanded clones.

abundance	v_gene	j_gene	d_gene	CDR3nt	CDR3aa
NA	TRBV7-7	TRBJ2-5	TRBD2	TGTGCTAGCAGCTCGGGGAGCGGGGTGAGAGAGACCCAGTACTTC	CASSSGSGVRETQYF
NA	TRBV27	TRBJ2-7	TRBD2	TGTGCCAGCAGTTTATTCTCTACTAGCGGGAGGGTCTACGAGCAGTACTTC	CASSLFSTSGRVYEQYF
NA	TRBV5-1	TRBJ1-2	TRBD1	TGCGCCAGCAGCTTGGGCGACAGGGACTATGGCTACACCTTC	CASSLGDRDYGYTF
few	TRBV3-1/TRBV3-2	TRBJ2-1	TRBD2	TGTGCCAGCAGCCAACCGGGAGGGCCTTTCGGCTACAATGAGCAGTTCTTC	CASSQPGGPFGYNEQFF
once	TRBV27	TRBJ2-5	TRBD2	TGTGCCAGCAGTTTAGCGGGAGTAGAGACCCAGTACTTC	CASSLAGVETQYF
once	TRBV6-2/TRBV6-3	TRBJ2-7	TRBD1	TGTGCCAGCAGTTACCAGGGGGCCGGGAACGAGCAGTACTTC	CASSYQGAGNEQYF
once	TRBV30	TRBJ1-1	NA	TGTGCCTGGAGCGTCGGGATTGAAGCTTTCTTT	CAWSVGIEAFF
NA	TRBV7-8	TRBJ2-7	TRBD2	TGTGCCAGCAGCTTAGGCGGGAGCGCCTACGAGCAGTACTTC	CASSLGGSAYEQYF
NA	TRBV9	TRBJ1-1	TRBD1	TGTGCCAGCAGCGTAGGACAGGGGGCTCTCATGAACACTGAAGCTTTCTTT	CASSVGQGALMNTEAFF
NA	TRBV6-1	TRBJ1-3	NA	TGTGCCAGCAGTGAAGGCACTCTCGGAAACACCATATATTTT	CASSEGTLGNTIYF
NA	TRBV5-4	TRBJ1-6	NA	TGTGCCAGCAGCTCCTTGGGTTCCTATAATTCACCCCTCCACTTT	CASSSLGSYNSPLHF
NA	TRBV5-4	TRBJ2-7	TRBD2	TGTGCCAGCAGCAGGACTAGCGGATCCTACGAGCAGTACTTC	CASSRTSGSYEQYF
NA	TRBV12-5	TRBJ1-1	TRBD1	TGTGCTAGTGGTTTCTCCCCAGGACAGGCAACTGAAGCTTTCTTT	CASGFSPGQATEAFF
NA	TRBV5-4	TRBJ2-7	NA	TGTGCCAGCAGCCAGACAAAAGTGTCAGGCCACGAGCAGTACTTC	CASSQTKVSGHEQYF
NA	TRBV18	TRBJ2-1	TRBD2	TGTGCCAGCTCACCACAGCGGGAGACATCCAATGAGCAGTTCTTC	CASSPQRETSNEQFF
NA	TRBV27	TRBJ1-1	NA	TGTGCCAGCAGTTTGGGTGCGAACACTGAAGCTTTCTTT	CASSLGANTEAFF
many	TRBV28	TRBJ2-7	NA	TGTGCCAGCAGTGAAACTTACGAGCAGTACTTC	CASSETYEQYF
NA	TRBV6-6	TRBJ2-3	TRBD2	TGTGCCAGCACCCTAGCGGGAGGCGGAGATACGCAGTATTTT	CASTLAGGGDTQYF
NA	TRBV29-1	TRBJ2-3	NA	TGCAGCGTCATATCCTGGGTGGGGAACGGCGATACGCAGTATTTT	CSVISWVGNGDTQYF
NA	TRBV27	TRBJ2-3	TRBD2	TGTGCCAGCAGCTTACTAGCGGGAGCAGATACGCAGTATTTT	CASSLLAGADTQYF
once	TRBV19	TRBJ2-3	TRBD2	TGTGCCAGTAGTATGGGAGGGAAGCGCACAGATACGCAGTATTTT	CASSMGGKRTDTQYF
NA	TRBV15	TRBJ2-1	NA	TGTGCCACCAGCAGAAGCAGGTACTACAATGAGCAGTTCTTC	CATSRSRYYNEQFF